A single sample gave rise to the 14 T cell receptor beta chains below, sequenced in a study of T cell responses to AZD1222 COVID-19 vaccine. Method: immunoSEQ multiplex PCR; TCRdb's copy keeps in-frame clones and lacks some. The sample contains about 84,000 clones, 70% to 90% of which appear only once. Source: peripheral blood, taken 28 days after the second AZD1222 dose. The receptor source for this set is an adult who received the AZD1222 COVID-19 vaccine.

This clone has only one observation. V and J are TRBV7-2 and TRBJ2-2; D is tentatively TRBD1 or TRBD2 (5 bases each). This CDR3 is 16 amino acids long. V shed 3 bases and J shed 2 bases, with 13 bases lying between them. CDR1 and CDR2 (germline): SGHTA, FQGNSA. The DNA of the CDR3 is TGTGCCAGCAGCTTTGACAGCGGAGTTAACACCGGGGAGCTGTTTTTT. This gives the protein CASSFDSGVNTGELFF.

The rearrangement joins TRBV5-1 to TRBJ2-3; D is perhaps TRBD2 (5 bases). Trimming pared 0 bases from V and 5 bases from J, leaving 7 bases between. This CDR3 region has 13 residues. Germline V gene data show CDR1 as SGHRS and CDR2 as YFSETQ. DNA for the CDR3: TGCGCCAGCAGCTTGGCGGCGGGAGATACGCAGTATTTT. This codes for CASSLAAGDTQYF.

The rearrangement links TRBV3-1 (or the pseudogene TRBV3-2) to TRBJ2-1, with D unclear. The CDR3 runs to 14 residues. V was trimmed by 0 bases and J by 8 bases, leaving 11 bases between them. Germline CDR1 LGHDT, CDR2 YNNKEL (reference sequence). In nucleotides, the CDR3 is TGTGCCAGCAGCCAAGAGGCTCGCGTCCATGAGCAGTTCTTC. Translation: CASSQEARVHEQFF.

This chain joins TRBV27 and TRBJ2-1; the match to TRBD2 covers 8 bases. CDR3 length: 15 residues. After removal of 4 bases from V and 4 bases from J, the junction contained 6 bases not matched to a gene. Germline loops: CDR1 MNHEY, CDR2 SMNVEV (reference sequence). The CDR3, as DNA: TGTGCCAGCAGTTCCTGGACTAGCTTATACAATGAGCAGTTCTTC. It codes for CASSSWTSLYNEQFF.

This chain's CDR3 is CASSPPEGTNEKLFF. CDR3 nucleotide sequence: TGTGCCAGTAGCCCCCCGGAAGGAACTAATGAAAAACTGTTTTTT. V is TRBV19 and J is TRBJ1-4, with D unresolved. Trimming left V 6 bases short and J 1 base short, with 12 bases between. CDR1 is LNHDA, CDR2 SQIVND, per germline (reference sequence). The CDR3 covers 15 residues.

The chain joins TRBV6-5 to TRBJ1-3, with no clear D. CDR3 length: 14 amino acids. V gave up 7 bases and J gave up 4 bases, with 14 bases separating them. The V gene's germline CDR1 is MNHEY and CDR2 SVGAGI. The DNA for the CDR3 is TGTGCCAGCAAAACTACAGAGACGGGAAACACCATATATTTT. Amino acid sequence: CASKTTETGNTIYF.

The chain's CDR3 is CASSPLTGTGEYF. The CDR3 DNA reads TGTGCCAGCAGCCCCCTCACGGGGACAGGGGAGTACTTC. J is TRBJ2-7 and V is TRBV7-9; TRBD1 agrees at 10 bases. Germline V gene sequence: CDR1 SEHNR, CDR2 FQNEAQ (reference sequence). The CDR3 extends over 13 amino acids. V shed 5 bases and J 11 bases; nucleotides not matched to a gene: 9.

This clone was counted once. The chain uses TRBV27 and TRBJ2-7, with TRBD1 matching 9 bases. This CDR3 is 14 amino acids long. The ends lost 8 bases at V and 3 bases at J; junction bases unmatched: 8. From germline, CDR1 is MNHEY and CDR2 SMNVEV (reference sequence). The CDR3 sequence is CASYPGQGIYEQYF. CDR3 in DNA: TGTGCCAGCTACCCGGGACAGGGTATCTACGAGCAGTACTTC.

The J gene is TRBJ1-1, the V gene TRBV19; no clear D. CDR3 length equals 14 residues. Between the trimmed V and J ends, which lost 6 bases and 0 bases, there was a span of 11 bases. The V gene's germline CDR1 is LNHDA and CDR2 SQIVND (reference sequence). CDR3 residues: CASRGWQLNTEAFF. The DNA for the CDR3 is TGTGCCAGTAGGGGGTGGCAGCTGAACACTGAAGCTTTCTTT.

The chain employs TRBV11-1 and TRBJ2-7, with no clear D. The length of the CDR3 is 15 residues. Trimming cost V 2 bases and J 5 bases, with 16 bases left between them. CDR1 SGHAT and CDR2 FQDESV come from the germline V gene (reference sequence). CDR3 bases: TGTGCCAGCAGCTTATCAAGCGCGAACTGGGACGAGCAGTACTTC. It specifies CASSLSSANWDEQYF.

The genes are TRBV4-2 and TRBJ2-7; D is ambiguous. V was trimmed by 2 bases and J by 0 bases, leaving 14 bases between them. Germline assignment: CDR1 LGHNA and CDR2 YNFKEQ. This CDR3 comprises 16 residues. As DNA, the CDR3 is TGTGCCAGCAGCCAACAGATGGGCACCAGCTCCTACGAGCAGTACTTC. It is translated as CASSQQMGTSSYEQYF.

This clone was detected once. V usage is TRBV7-2 and J usage is TRBJ2-1; D is unresolved. Trimming removed 6 bases at V and 8 bases at J, with 11 bases between. From germline, CDR1 is SGHTA and CDR2 FQGNSA. The length of the CDR3 is 12 residues. Written as DNA, the CDR3 is TGTGCCAGCAGAGGAGAGTGGGATGAGCAGTTCTTC. Encoded protein: CASRGEWDEQFF.

The CDR3 DNA reads as TGTGCCAGCAGCATTCGGACGGAATCCTACGAGCAGTACTTC. Translated, it gives CASSIRTESYEQYF. The J gene is TRBJ2-7, the V gene TRBV9; D call uncertain. CDR1 is SGDLS and CDR2 is YYNGEE in the germline V gene. This CDR3 spans 14 amino acids. The germline V and J ends were trimmed by 4 bases and 1 base, with 12 bases remaining between them. The variable domain in full, completed from reference TRBV9 and TRBJ2-7, reads DSGVTQTPKHLITATGQRVTLRCSPRSGDLSVYWYQQSLDQGLQFLIQYYNGEERAKGNILERFSAQQFPDLHSELNLSSLELGDSALYFCASSIRTESYEQYFGPGTRLTVT.

V is TRBV28 and J is TRBJ2-7, with 10 bases lining up with TRBD2. This CDR3 is built from 15 residues. The V gene's germline CDR1 is MDHEN and CDR2 SYDVKM. Losses at the gene ends were 2 bases for V and 4 bases for J; bases not matched to a gene: 5. DNA of the CDR3: TGTGCCAGCAGTTTAACCGGACTAGCGGATTACGAGCAGTACTTC. Protein product: CASSLTGLADYEQYF.